This TCR beta chain was retrieved from a study of blood T cell repertoires in COVID-19. Whole-study context: Acute and convalescent COVID-19 samples came from the United States, Italy and Spain.

Generated by immunoSEQ multiplex PCR, the TCRdb table keeps only in-frame clones and is missing some. The data show about 180,000 clones, around 85% seen once. Cohorts were based on clinical histories the participants reported. The specimen was PBMCs or T cells enriched from blood (not recorded which). The clonotype originates from a man aged 40-50 years who had recovered from COVID-19.

The CDR3 reads CASSQELSVTEAFF. The CDR3 bases are TGCGCCAGCAGCCAAGAGTTGTCGGTAACTGAAGCTTTCTTT. The chain links TRBV4-1 to TRBJ1-1; D is unresolved. The CDR3 covers 14 residues. Germline V gene sequence: CDR1 MGHRA, CDR2 YSYEKL. V lost 0 bases and J 5 bases, leaving 10 bases between the germline ends.